The 31 T cell receptor beta chains reported below all come from one sample, sequenced in a study of blood T cell repertoires in COVID-19. Repertoires were generated with immunoSEQ multiplex PCR, while TCRdb's copy carries only in-frame clones and drops some. Here the sample spans 200,000 to 250,000 clones, more than 85% being singletons. Sequencing input: peripheral blood. The source is a woman aged 70-85 years with active or convalescent COVID-19.

This clone is a singleton in its sample. V gene TRBV7-2 combines with J gene TRBJ1-1; D unclear. V was cut by 2 bases and J by 4 bases, with 11 bases left in between. The CDR3 runs to 14 residues. Germline CDR1 SGHTA, CDR2 FQGNSA. DNA for the CDR3: TGTGCCAGCAGCTTACAGGTTCCTCCCACTGAAGCTTTCTTT. Its translation: CASSLQVPPTEAFF. Using reference TRBV7-2 and TRBJ1-1 for the parts outside the CDR3, the full variable domain is GAGVSQSPSNKVTEKGKDVELRCDPISGHTALYWYRQSLGQGLEFLIYFQGNSAPDKSGLPSDRFSAERTGGSVSTLTIQRTQQEDSAVYLCASSLQVPPTEAFFGQGTRLTVV.

This clone appeared once. The rearrangement joins TRBV5-1 to TRBJ1-1, with a possible D match to TRBD1 (6 bases). This CDR3 spans 14 amino acids. The V end lost 4 bases, the J end lost 6 bases, and 16 bases lay between the germline ends. The germline gives CDR1 SGHRS, CDR2 YFSETQ. CDR3 DNA: TGCGCCAGCAGCCCACAGGGCGGCACCGCTGAAGCTTTCTTT. Translation gives CASSPQGGTAEAFF.

This clone was seen a few times. This sequence joins TRBV10-1 and TRBJ1-1; TRBD1 aligns across 7 bases. The germline gives CDR1 WNHNN, CDR2 SYGVQD (reference sequence). The ends lost 4 bases at V and 5 bases at J; junction bases unmatched: 10. The length of the CDR3 is 15 residues. CDR3 in amino acids: CASSAIAGGSTEAFF. DNA for the CDR3: TGCGCCAGCAGTGCTATCGCAGGGGGAAGTACTGAAGCTTTCTTT.

The chain couples TRBV6-2 or TRBV6-3 to TRBJ2-5, with no clear D. From germline, CDR1 is MNHEY and CDR2 SVGEGT. V shed 5 bases and J shed 8 bases, with 15 bases lying between them. This CDR3 has 13 residues. The CDR3 DNA is TGTGCCAGCAGTGACCCCCTAGTTCCTACCCAGTACTTC. Translating gives CASSDPLVPTQYF.

V is TRBV27 and J is TRBJ2-1; weak D call: TRBD2 (7 bases). CDR1 MNHEY and CDR2 SMNVEV come from the germline V gene (reference sequence). The CDR3 has 15 residues. V lost 3 bases and J lost 3, with 12 bases in between. CDR3 nucleotides: TGTGCCAGCAGTTTGGGGGGGCCTTTCTACAATGAGCAGTTCTTC. Translation: CASSLGGPFYNEQFF.

The chain combines TRBV9 with TRBJ1-2, with no clear D. The CDR3 has 14 amino acids. V dropped 5 bases and J dropped 0 bases, with 11 bases sitting between them. Germline loops: CDR1 SGDLS, CDR2 YYNGEE. DNA of the CDR3: TGTGCCAGCAGTCCCATGGGAGCTAACTATGGCTACACCTTC. Protein sequence: CASSPMGANYGYTF.

This clone was seen once. This chain links TRBV7-9 with TRBJ1-2, with D hard to call. In germline, CDR1 is SEHNR, CDR2 FQNEAQ (reference sequence). V lost 0 bases and J lost 7, with 12 bases in between. This CDR3 spans 14 amino acids. CDR3 region: CASSLANGVIGYTF. The CDR3, as DNA: TGTGCCAGCAGCTTAGCGAACGGAGTAATTGGCTACACCTTC.

This chain links TRBV5-1 with TRBJ2-1, with 7 bases that match TRBD2. The length of the CDR3 is 17 residues. The V segment lost 0 bases and the J segment 3 bases; nucleotides outside the gene matches: 9. Germline V gives CDR1 SGHRS, CDR2 YFSETQ. CDR3 in amino acids: CASSLAGGSVDYNEQFF. The DNA of the CDR3 is TGCGCCAGCAGCTTGGCCGGGGGGTCGGTCGACTACAATGAGCAGTTCTTC.

This clone was counted only a few times. The chain recombines TRBV10-1 with TRBJ1-2; perhaps TRBD1 as D (5 bases). The CDR3 contains 17 residues. The germline V gene encodes CDR1 WNHNN and CDR2 SYGVQD (reference sequence). V was trimmed by 5 bases and J by 1 base, leaving 20 bases between them. The DNA for the CDR3 is TGCGCCAGCAGTCCCTCGGTGGGGCCGACGGTTAACTATGGCTACACCTTC. It codes for CASSPSVGPTVNYGYTF.

The rearrangement uses TRBV4-3 and TRBJ2-2; 12 bases fit TRBD2. Germline assignment: CDR1 LGHNA and CDR2 YSLEER. The length of the CDR3 is 18 residues. Trimming removed 0 bases from V and 6 bases from J; junction bases left unmatched: 8. The CDR3 reads CASSQDKGLAGWAGELFF. The DNA of the CDR3 is TGCGCCAGCAGCCAAGATAAAGGACTAGCGGGGTGGGCCGGGGAGCTGTTTTTT.

The chain carries TRBV19 and TRBJ1-5; D is possibly TRBD1 (6 bases). The CDR3 sequence is 17 residues long. Germline CDR1 reads LNHDA; CDR2 reads SQIVND (reference sequence). Trimming shortened V by 4 bases and J by 0 bases, and 16 bases separated the two germline ends. DNA of the CDR3: TGTGCCAGTAGTACTGGACAGAGAGGTAATAGCAATCAGCCCCAGCATTTT. Its translation: CASSTGQRGNSNQPQHF. Full variable domain (outside the CDR3, taken from reference TRBV19 and TRBJ1-5): DGGITQSPKYLFRKEGQNVTLSCEQNLNHDAMYWYRQDPGQGLRLIYYSQIVNDFQKGDIAEGYSVSREKKESFPLTVTSAQKNPTAFYLCASSTGQRGNSNQPQHFGDGTRLSIL.

The chain uses TRBV3-1 (or the pseudogene TRBV3-2) and TRBJ2-2; D is ambiguous. Germline V lookup: CDR1 LGHDT, CDR2 YNNKEL (reference sequence). V was clipped by 0 bases and J by 8 bases, with 13 bases between them. CDR3 size: 15 residues. CDR3 residues: CASSQEVGTRGELFF. In DNA form, the CDR3 reads TGTGCCAGCAGCCAAGAAGTTGGCACGAGGGGGGAGCTGTTTTTT.

V is TRBV10-3 and J is TRBJ1-1, with TRBD1 matching 8 bases. The CDR3 consists of 14 residues. V was pared by 10 bases and J by 5 bases, with 12 bases of the junction left unmatched. The germline V gene encodes CDR1 ENHRY and CDR2 SYGVKD. CDR3 loop: CATHGQGRGTEAFF. CDR3 DNA: TGTGCCACCCACGGACAGGGTAGGGGGACTGAAGCTTTCTTT.

CDR3 in DNA: TGCGCCAGCACCCGGGGGACAGGCGTGGGGGGCAATCAGCCCCAGCATTTT. This encodes CASTRGTGVGGNQPQHF. The chain uses TRBV23-1 and TRBJ1-5, with 8 bases that match TRBD1. TRBV23-1 falls under the ORF class, with uncertain function. V shed 7 bases and J 2 bases; nucleotides not matched to a gene: 13. The CDR3 totals 17 residues.

The chain uses TRBV19 and TRBJ1-1; TRBD1 agrees at 9 bases. After removal of 5 bases from V and 5 bases from J, the junction contained 3 bases not matched to a gene. Germline lookup yields CDR1 LNHDA and CDR2 SQIVND (reference sequence). The length of the CDR3 is 13 residues. Here the CDR3 reads CASSSDRGTEAFF. The CDR3 DNA reads TGTGCCAGTAGTTCCGACAGGGGGACTGAAGCTTTCTTT.

V usage is TRBV18 and J usage is TRBJ2-5, with 8 bases that match TRBD1. The CDR3 consists of 14 residues. From germline, CDR1 is KGHSH and CDR2 LQKENI. V shed 1 base and J 5 bases; nucleotides not matched to a gene: 3. CDR3 protein: CASSPLQGAETQYF. The CDR3 DNA is TGTGCCAGCTCACCACTCCAGGGGGCCGAGACCCAGTACTTC. The full variable domain, with the rest looked up from reference TRBV18 and TRBJ2-5, is NAGVMQNPRHLVRRRGQEARLRCSPMKGHSHVYWYRQLPEEGLKFMVYLQKENIIDESGMPKERFSAEFPKEGPSILRIQQVVRGDSAAYFCASSPLQGAETQYFGPGTRLLVL.

V and J are TRBV24-1 and TRBJ2-1, with 8 nucleotides matching TRBD2. The CDR3 runs 17 residues. J was trimmed by 0 bases and V by 7 bases; bases with no gene match: 10. Germline CDR1 is KGHDR and CDR2 is SFDVKD. As DNA, the CDR3 is TGTGCCACCAGCGCGTCAGTCGGGAGGGGCTCCTACAATGAGCAGTTCTTC. Its protein is CATSASVGRGSYNEQFF.

The chain recombines TRBV21-1 with TRBJ2-1; no check of the table's D call, TRBD2, against the DNA was made. TRBV21-1 is shown as a pseudogene. CDR3 length: 15 amino acids. The chain's CDR3 is CASSNGGAEDNEQFF. As DNA, the CDR3 is TGTGCCAGCAGCAATGGGGGGGCCGAGGACAATGAGCAGTTCTTC.

This clone was detected only a few times. The rearrangement joins TRBV5-1 to TRBJ1-1; 7 nucleotides align to TRBD1. Germline CDR1 SGHRS, CDR2 YFSETQ. The CDR3 loop spans 13 amino acids. The trim removed 8 bases at V and 0 bases at J, leaving 4 bases unmatched. Written as DNA, the CDR3 is TGCGCCAGTACGGACAGGATGAACACTGAAGCTTTCTTT. Encoded protein: CASTDRMNTEAFF.

This clone was recorded only once. The chain has TRBV10-3 and TRBJ1-1, with TRBD1 matching over 8 bases. Germline V gene sequence: CDR1 ENHRY, CDR2 SYGVKD. The CDR3 is 15 residues long. Trimming cost V 6 bases and J 0 bases; bases outside gene matches: 6. The CDR3 DNA is TGTGCCATCAGACCCCGACAGGGGATGAACACTGAAGCTTTCTTT. Its protein product is CAIRPRQGMNTEAFF.

CDR3 sequence reads: CASSSPTGRRQPQHF. CDR3 sequence (DNA): TGTGCCAGCAGCTCCCCGACAGGGAGGAGGCAGCCCCAGCATTTT. The genes are TRBV11-2 and TRBJ1-5; 7 nucleotides agree with TRBD1. The CDR3 spans 15 residues. Germline CDR1 reads SGHAT; CDR2 reads FQNNGV. J lost 7 bases, V lost 4 bases, and 10 bases had no gene match. The full variable domain, in which reference TRBV11-2 and TRBJ1-5 provide the parts outside the CDR3, is EAGVAQSPRYKIIEKRQSVAFWCNPISGHATLYWYQQILGQGPKLLIQFQNNGVVDDSQLPKDRFSAERLKGVDSTLKIQPAKLEDSAVYLCASSSPTGRRQPQHFGDGTRLSIL.

The J gene is TRBJ1-6, the V gene TRBV7-6; D is ambiguous. V was trimmed by 6 bases and J by 0 bases, leaving 21 bases between them. The CDR3 extends over 19 amino acids. CDR1 is SGHVS and CDR2 is FNYEAQ in the germline V gene. This CDR3 is CASSKRREVGSSYNSPLHF. As DNA, the CDR3 is TGTGCCAGCAGTAAGAGACGGGAAGTGGGAAGCTCCTATAATTCACCCCTCCACTTT.

The gene calls are TRBV10-3 and TRBJ1-4, with TRBD1 identical over 7 bases. V dropped 4 bases and J dropped 5; count of bases not matched to a gene: 10. The CDR3 spans 16 residues. Germline CDR1 reads ENHRY; CDR2 reads SYGVKD. The CDR3 spells CAISGGTGTVNEKLFF. The CDR3 coding sequence is TGTGCCATCAGTGGGGGAACCGGGACAGTCAATGAAAAACTGTTTTTT.

DNA for the CDR3: TGTGCCAGCAGTTACCTAGCGGGGGGTGAGCAGTTCTTC. Its protein is CASSYLAGGEQFF. The V call is TRBV6-5, the J call TRBJ2-1; TRBD2 agrees at 11 bases. The germline gives CDR1 MNHEY, CDR2 SVGAGI. With V trimmed by 2 bases and J by 9 bases, 0 bases remained unmatched. CDR3 length equals 13 residues.

The chain is built from TRBV7-8 and TRBJ2-7; D possibly corresponds to TRBD1 (6 bases). V lost 5 bases and J lost 4, with 18 bases in between. The CDR3 loop spans 15 amino acids. Germline loops: CDR1 SGHVS, CDR2 FQNEAQ. The CDR3 DNA is TGTGCCAGCAGCCCTACAGGGCCTCCTCGGTACGAGCAGTACTTC. Translating it yields CASSPTGPPRYEQYF.

This chain links TRBV7-2 with TRBJ1-6, with D perhaps matching TRBD1 (5 bases). The CDR3 is 16 amino acids. Germline CDR1 and CDR2: SGHTA and FQGNSA. The germline V and J ends were trimmed by 5 bases and 7 bases, with 18 bases remaining between them. CDR3 region: CASSARSGRQNSPLHF. The DNA of the CDR3 is TGTGCCAGCAGCGCAAGGTCAGGGCGACAAAATTCACCCCTCCACTTT.

The genes are TRBV5-4 and TRBJ2-5, with D unclear. This CDR3 contains 15 residues. CDR1 is SGHNT, CDR2 YYREEE, per germline (reference sequence). Trimming stripped 4 bases from V and 1 base from J, with 14 bases between. The CDR3 nucleotides are TGTGCCAGCAGCACGACTTTAGCAGTCCAAGAGACCCAGTACTTC. Its translation is CASSTTLAVQETQYF.

As regards this clone: The sample contains more than one DNA sequence encoding this CDR3. This chain connects TRBV19 to TRBJ1-5; D gene uncertain. The CDR3 is made up of 11 amino acids. The germline V gene encodes CDR1 LNHDA and CDR2 SQIVND (reference sequence). The V end lost 11 bases, the J end lost 6 bases, and 11 bases lay between the germline ends. The CDR3 loop reads CASSSGQPQHF. Written as DNA, the CDR3 is TGTGCCTCATCCTCGGGTCAGCCCCAGCATTTT. Variable domain in full (rest from reference TRBV19 and TRBJ1-5): DGGITQSPKYLFRKEGQNVTLSCEQNLNHDAMYWYRQDPGQGLRLIYYSQIVNDFQKGDIAEGYSVSREKKESFPLTVTSAQKNPTAFYLCASSSGQPQHFGDGTRLSIL.

The CDR3: CASSFFFDRPYGYTF. The CDR3 DNA is TGTGCCAGCAGCTTTTTCTTCGACAGACCCTATGGCTACACCTTC. The V gene is TRBV11-3, the J gene TRBJ1-2; a possible D gene is TRBD1 (5 bases). Germline-derived CDR1 and CDR2 are SGHNT and YENEEA. The CDR3 has 15 residues. The V and J ends lost 3 bases and 4 bases respectively, with 15 bases between them.

In its sample, this clone was seen a few times. In DNA, the CDR3 is TGTGCCAGCAGCTACGGGACTAGCGGGGTTCAAGAGACCCAGTACTTC. It encodes CASSYGTSGVQETQYF. The rearrangement uses TRBV7-9 and TRBJ2-5, with TRBD2 matching 13 bases. The V segment lost 4 bases and the J segment 2 bases; nucleotides outside the gene matches: 4. The CDR3 covers 16 residues. Germline lookup yields CDR1 SEHNR and CDR2 FQNEAQ (reference sequence).

The chain combines TRBV5-1 with TRBJ2-5, with D perhaps TRBD1 (6 bases). The CDR3 loop spans 15 amino acids. Per the germline V gene, CDR1 is SGHRS and CDR2 is YFSETQ. V was pared by 2 bases and J by 3 bases, with 14 bases between. The CDR3 DNA is TGCGCCAGCAGCTTACAGGGAAGAACGGAAGAGACCCAGTACTTC. It is translated as CASSLQGRTEETQYF. Variable domain in full (rest from reference TRBV5-1 and TRBJ2-5): KAGVTQTPRYLIKTRGQQVTLSCSPISGHRSVSWYQQTPGQGLQFLFEYFSETQRNKGNFPGRFSGRQFSNSRSEMNVSTLELGDSALYLCASSLQGRTEETQYFGPGTRLLVL.